A single sample is the source of the 18 T cell receptor beta chains below, sequenced in a study of tumor-infiltrating lymphocytes in oesophageal squamous cell carcinoma. TCRdb called the PCR reads again in MiXCR, with one record for every CDR3 protein. The profile shows more than 15,000 distinct CDR3 sequences, 35% to 45% of them singletons. Sequencing input: normal esophageal tissue next to the tumor. The receptor source for this set is a female donor with esophageal squamous cell carcinoma.

The count of this clonotype is one. Just one base apart from a much larger clone, this may be a read error. J is TRBJ2-6 and V is TRBV2; the D call may be TRBD1 or TRBD2 (5 bases each). The closer fit of TRBJ2-7 to the DNA end suggests the J call may be wrong. The CDR3 has 12 residues. Germline V gene lookup returns CDR1 SNHLY and CDR2 FYNNEI. The CDR3 DNA reads as TGTGCCAGCAGCGGGACCAACGATGAGCAGTACTTC. Residues: CASSGTNDEQYF.

This clonotype is labeled as medium-sized. The V gene is TRBV6-6, the J gene TRBJ2-7; the D gene is possibly TRBD2 (6 bases). CDR1 and CDR2 from the germline V gene are MNHNY and SVGAGI (reference sequence). The CDR3 runs to 14 residues. V dropped 2 bases and J dropped 3 bases, with 11 bases sitting between them. Here the CDR3 reads CASSYGRDSYEQYF. As DNA, the CDR3 is TGTGCCAGCAGTTACGGGCGGGATAGCTACGAGCAGTACTTC.

This clonotype was counted many times. The rearrangement uses TRBV7-9 and TRBJ2-1; 7 positions match TRBD2. The DNA end favors TRBJ2-7, so the J call may be wrong. This CDR3 contains 15 residues. The germline V gene has CDR1 SEHNR and CDR2 FQNEAQ (reference sequence). CDR3 DNA sequence: TGTGCCAGCAGGACAGCGGGGAGCTCCTACAATGAGCAGTACTTC. Translated: CASRTAGSSYNEQYF.

The gene calls are TRBV28 and TRBJ2-5, with 16 bases matching TRBD2. The DNA end lines up better with TRBJ2-1; the J call may be wrong. Per the germline V gene, CDR1 is MDHEN and CDR2 is SYDVKM. The CDR3 extends over 19 amino acids. The DNA of the CDR3 is TGTGCCAGCAGTTTTTCCGGGACTAGCGGGAGGGCTTCCTACAATGAGCAGTTCTTC. This translates into CASSFSGTSGRASYNEQFF.

Only a few counts were recorded for this clonotype. The V gene is TRBV24-1, the J gene TRBJ2-1, with 7 bases lining up with TRBD1. With V trimmed by 3 bases and J by 2 bases, 0 bases remained unmatched. Germline V gene lookup returns CDR1 KGHDR and CDR2 SFDVKD. This CDR3 is 14 amino acids long. The CDR3 protein is CATSDGTAYNEQFF. For the CDR3, the DNA is TGTGCCACCAGTGATGGGACAGCCTACAATGAGCAGTTCTTC.

In its sample, this clonotype was seen once. A read error is likely, as this CDR3 ends without the conserved phenylalanine or tryptophan. This chain connects TRBV11-2 to TRBJ2-3; no definite D call. CDR3 length: 13 amino acids. Trimming removed 1 base from V and 7 bases from J, with 9 bases in between. Germline CDR1 reads SGHAT; CDR2 reads FQNNGV. The CDR3 region is CASSLAQFHTQYL. Here the CDR3 DNA reads TGTGCCAGCAGCTTAGCCCAATTCCATACGCAGTATTTG.

V and J are TRBV20-1 and TRBJ1-6; no definite D call. Germline CDR1 is DFQATT and CDR2 is SNEGSKA (reference sequence). This CDR3 region has 16 residues. Trimming removed 3 bases at V and 9 bases at J, with 21 bases between. In DNA, the CDR3 is TGCAGTGCTAGCTTCTTACCAGGAACTAGTAGTTCACCCCTCCACTTT. It translates to CSASFLPGTSSSPLHF.

The sample holds many counts of this clonotype. The rearrangement uses TRBV11-3 and TRBJ2-7; TRBD1 matches 8 bases. Germline assignment: CDR1 SGHNT and CDR2 YENEEA. The V gene end was trimmed by 5 bases and the J gene end by 4 bases; junction bases not matched to a gene: 4. The CDR3 loop spans 13 amino acids. CDR3 sequence reads: CASSPGQAYEQYF. The CDR3 bases are TGTGCCAGCAGCCCGGGACAGGCTTACGAGCAGTACTTC.

This clonotype has just a few counts. For the CDR3, the DNA is TGTGCCAGCAGCTTAGCGGTGCTAGCTCCCACCCGGACAGATACGCAGTATTTT. Protein product: CASSLAVLAPTRTDTQYF. The chain joins TRBV7-6 to TRBJ2-3; the D gene is possibly TRBD2 (5 bases). The CDR3 runs to 18 residues. Trimming shortened V by 0 bases and J by 3 bases, and 19 bases separated the two germline ends. Germline CDR1 and CDR2: SGHVS and FNYEAQ.

This clonotype is medium-sized (0.01 to 0.1%). The V call is TRBV6-1, the J call TRBJ1-1; D is unresolved. This CDR3 comprises 12 residues. From germline, CDR1 is MNHNS and CDR2 SASEGT. Trimming pared 6 bases from V and 2 bases from J, leaving 7 bases between. CDR3 residues: CASRRRNTEAFF. CDR3 DNA sequence: TGTGCCAGCAGGCGTAGAAACACTGAAGCTTTCTTT.

This clonotype was seen a single time. The chain uses TRBV9 and TRBJ1-5; 8 positions match TRBD1. Germline lookup yields CDR1 SGDLS and CDR2 YYNGEE. The CDR3 loop spans 16 amino acids. The junction had 8 bases not matched to a gene; V was cut back by 3 bases and J by 3 bases. The CDR3 nucleotides read TGTGCCAGCAGCGCCTCGGGACAGGACAACAATCAGCCCCAGCATTTT. Amino acid sequence: CASSASGQDNNQPQHF.

This clonotype is a singleton in its sample. The chain has TRBV7-3 and TRBJ2-4; 12 positions match TRBD2. Germline-derived CDR1 and CDR2 are SGHTA and FQGTGA. Trimming cost V 5 bases and J 0 bases; bases outside gene matches: 8. The CDR3 consists of 18 residues. This CDR3 reads CASSPLAGGRGAKNIQYF. CDR3 bases: TGTGCCAGCAGCCCTCTAGCGGGGGGGCGGGGAGCCAAAAACATTCAGTACTTC.

In its sample, this clonotype was seen a few times. The J gene is TRBJ2-7, the V gene TRBV12-3 or TRBV12-4, with D perhaps TRBD2 (7 bases). This CDR3 is 14 amino acids long. The V gene lost 5 bases and the J gene lost 2 bases, with 13 bases spanning the gap. CDR3 amino acids: CASSISGGPYEQYF. In DNA form, the CDR3 reads TGTGCCAGCAGTATCTCGGGGGGCCCCTACGAGCAGTACTTC.

The V gene is TRBV7-3, the J gene TRBJ2-4; TRBD1 matches 8 bases. The end of the DNA is better explained by TRBJ2-7, so the J call may be wrong. This CDR3 contains 14 residues. CDR1 is SGHTA, CDR2 FQGTGA, per germline. This CDR3 reads CASSIGQGTYEQYF. CDR3 sequence (DNA): TGTGCCAGCAGCATCGGACAGGGAACCTACGAGCAGTACTTC.

The chain joins TRBV11-2 to TRBJ1-1; unclear D gene. Germline lookup yields CDR1 SGHAT and CDR2 FQNNGV. CDR3 length: 12 amino acids. With 3 bases removed from V and 0 bases from J, the gap between germline ends came to 2 bases. In nucleotides, the CDR3 is TGTGCCAGCAGCTTTGTGAACACTGAAGCTTTCTTT. Translation: CASSFVNTEAFF.

The table lists this clonotype with a few counts. The rearrangement uses TRBV20-1 and TRBJ2-1; 11 bases are shared with TRBD2. CDR3 length: 14 residues. Trimming at V came to 2 bases and at J to 6 bases, leaving 3 bases not matched to a gene. Germline CDR1 DFQATT, CDR2 SNEGSKA (reference sequence). CDR3 nucleotide sequence: TGCAGTGCTAGAACTAGCGGGAGAAGCAATGAGCAGTTCTTC. It is translated as CSARTSGRSNEQFF.

The rearrangement uses TRBV7-9 and TRBJ2-5; a possible D gene is TRBD2 (5 bases). CDR1 SEHNR and CDR2 FQNEAQ come from the germline V gene (reference sequence). CDR3 length equals 12 residues. Between the trimmed V and J ends, which lost 1 base and 11 bases, there was a span of 11 bases. CDR3 in DNA: TGTGCCAGCAGCTTAGGTTACTGGGAGCAGTACTTC. Translating it yields CASSLGYWEQYF.

Here the CDR3 reads CASSDGLAGGQDTQYF. The CDR3 DNA reads TGTGCCAGCAGCGATGGACTAGCGGGAGGGCAAGATACGCAGTATTTT. This chain uses TRBV7-6 with TRBJ2-3; 15 nucleotides align to TRBD2. The ends lost 5 bases at V and 5 bases at J; junction bases unmatched: 5. There are 16 residues in the CDR3. The germline V gene has CDR1 SGHVS and CDR2 FNYEAQ.